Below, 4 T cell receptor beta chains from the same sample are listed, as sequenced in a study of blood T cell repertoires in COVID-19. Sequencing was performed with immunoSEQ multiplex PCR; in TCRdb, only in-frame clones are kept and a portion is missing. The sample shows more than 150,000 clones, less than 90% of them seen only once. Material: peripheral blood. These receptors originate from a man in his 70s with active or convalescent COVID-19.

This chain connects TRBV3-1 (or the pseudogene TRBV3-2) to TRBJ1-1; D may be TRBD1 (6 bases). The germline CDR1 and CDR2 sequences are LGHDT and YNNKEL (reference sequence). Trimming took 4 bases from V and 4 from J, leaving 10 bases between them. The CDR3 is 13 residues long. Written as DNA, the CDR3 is TGTGCCAGCAGCCTCCTACAGGGCACTGAAGCTTTCTTT. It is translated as CASSLLQGTEAFF.

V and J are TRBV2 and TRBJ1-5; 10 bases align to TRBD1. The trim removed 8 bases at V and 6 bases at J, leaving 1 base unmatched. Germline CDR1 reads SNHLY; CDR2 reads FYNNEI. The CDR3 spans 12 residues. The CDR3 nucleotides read TGTGCCAGCGGGACAGGGGTTCAGCCCCAGCATTTT. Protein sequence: CASGTGVQPQHF. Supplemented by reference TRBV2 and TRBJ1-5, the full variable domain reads EPEVTQTPSHQVTQMGQEVILRCVPISNHLYFYWYRQILGQKVEFLVSFYNNEISEKSEIFDDQFSVERPDGSNFTLKIRSTKLEDSAMYFCASGTGVQPQHFGDGTRLSIL.

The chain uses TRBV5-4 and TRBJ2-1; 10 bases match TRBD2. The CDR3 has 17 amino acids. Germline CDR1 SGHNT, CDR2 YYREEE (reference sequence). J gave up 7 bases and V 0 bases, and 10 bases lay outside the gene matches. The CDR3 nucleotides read TGTGCCAGCAGCTTGGGGGGTCTAGCGGGAGTGGGTAATGAGCAGTTCTTC. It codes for CASSLGGLAGVGNEQFF.

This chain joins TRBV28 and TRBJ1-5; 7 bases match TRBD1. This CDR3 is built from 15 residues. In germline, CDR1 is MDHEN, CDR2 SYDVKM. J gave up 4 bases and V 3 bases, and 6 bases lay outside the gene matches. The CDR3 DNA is TGTGCCAGCAGTTTTAGTTCCAGGGGGAATCAGCCCCAGCATTTT. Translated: CASSFSSRGNQPQHF.